A selection of T cell receptor beta chains follows, all from one sample in a study of early T cells in non-severe SARS-CoV-2 infection. One entry per CDR3 protein, called by TCRdb with MiXCR from the 5' RACE reads. The sample has approximately 77,000 distinct CDR3 sequences; about 5% are singletons. The starting material was whole blood, obtained at baseline. The receptors shown here come from an adult who was a healthcare worker with PCR-confirmed SARS-CoV-2 infection or an uninfected control (not recorded which). The CDR3 runs from the conserved cysteine through the conserved F or W. D genes are given only for firm matches. Clone size is shown for a subset of rows, as once, few, many or a class of expanded clone.

clone_size: few
d_call: -
j_call: TRBJ1-1
v_call: TRBV30
cdr3_nt: TGTGCCTGGAGTGTAGGGCGGGGGAACACTGAAGCTTTCTTT
cdr3_aa: CAWSVGRGNTEAFF

clone_size: few
d_call: TRBD1
j_call: TRBJ1-1
v_call: TRBV5-1
cdr3_nt: TGCGCCAGCAGCGAGACAGGGAGAGGGACTGAAGCTTTCTTT
cdr3_aa: CASSETGRGTEAFF

clone_size: -
d_call: TRBD2
j_call: TRBJ2-1
v_call: TRBV9
cdr3_nt: TGTGCCAGCAGCGCTGGTAGCGGGATAAATGAGCAGTTCTTC
cdr3_aa: CASSAGSGINEQFF

clone_size: many
d_call: -
j_call: TRBJ2-1
v_call: TRBV20-1
cdr3_nt: TGCAGTGCGACTCCGGGACCACGCTCGTATAAGCAGTTCTTC
cdr3_aa: CSATPGPRSYKQFF

clone_size: many
d_call: -
j_call: TRBJ1-1
v_call: TRBV27
cdr3_nt: TGTGCCAGCAGTTTAGCTACGGGAGCGGAAGCTTTCTTT
cdr3_aa: CASSLATGAEAFF

clone_size: many
d_call: TRBD1
j_call: TRBJ2-7
v_call: TRBV5-1
cdr3_nt: TGCGCCAGCAGCTTTTCGACAGGGAAGACCTACGAGCAGTACTTC
cdr3_aa: CASSFSTGKTYEQYF

clone_size: -
d_call: -
j_call: TRBJ2-6
v_call: TRBV6-2/TRBV6-3
cdr3_nt: TGTGCCAGCAGTTACGGAAACTCTGGGGCCAACGTCCTGACTTTC
cdr3_aa: CASSYGNSGANVLTF

clone_size: many
d_call: -
j_call: TRBJ1-2
v_call: TRBV6-5
cdr3_nt: TGTGCCAGCAGTCGGACAGAGAACTATGGCTACACCTTC
cdr3_aa: CASSRTENYGYTF

clone_size: few
d_call: -
j_call: TRBJ2-2
v_call: TRBV29-1
cdr3_nt: TGCAGCGTTGAAGATCGCGTTTCCGGGGAGCTGTTTTTT
cdr3_aa: CSVEDRVSGELFF

clone_size: few
d_call: -
j_call: TRBJ2-5
v_call: TRBV20-1
cdr3_nt: TGCAGCGCTCTCGAGACACTTAAGAAGACCCAGTACTTC
cdr3_aa: CSALETLKKTQYF

clone_size: few
d_call: -
j_call: TRBJ1-2
v_call: TRBV7-9
cdr3_nt: TGTGCCAGCAGCGACAGGTCACCGTATGGCTACACCTTC
cdr3_aa: CASSDRSPYGYTF

clone_size: -
d_call: -
j_call: TRBJ2-5
v_call: TRBV12-3/TRBV12-4
cdr3_nt: TGTGCCAGCAGTTTAGAGACAACCCAAGAGACCCAGTACTTC
cdr3_aa: CASSLETTQETQYF

clone_size: few
d_call: -
j_call: TRBJ2-1
v_call: TRBV29-1
cdr3_nt: TGCAGCGCATCGCGGTCTAGCCTGAATGAGCAGTTCTTC
cdr3_aa: CSASRSSLNEQFF

clone_size: many
d_call: -
j_call: TRBJ2-1
v_call: TRBV7-2
cdr3_nt: TGTGCCAGCAGCTTAGCGATCAGATCCTACAATGAGCAGTTCTTC
cdr3_aa: CASSLAIRSYNEQFF

clone_size: -
d_call: -
j_call: TRBJ2-5
v_call: TRBV6-1
cdr3_nt: TGTGCCAGCAGTCTACAAAAGGGGACCGCTCGAGAGACCCAGTACTTC
cdr3_aa: CASSLQKGTARETQYF

clone_size: many
d_call: TRBD2
j_call: TRBJ2-1
v_call: TRBV15
cdr3_nt: TGTGCCACCAGCAGAGATCGGGAACTAGCGGGTGAGCAGTTCTTC
cdr3_aa: CATSRDRELAGEQFF

clone_size: many
d_call: -
j_call: TRBJ1-1
v_call: TRBV18
cdr3_nt: TGTGCCAGCTCACGGGGGACAAACACTGAAGCTTTCTTT
cdr3_aa: CASSRGTNTEAFF

clone_size: -
d_call: -
j_call: TRBJ2-2
v_call: TRBV7-9
cdr3_nt: TGTGCCAGCAGCTTAAGGTCCCACACCGGGGAGCTGTTTTTT
cdr3_aa: CASSLRSHTGELFF

clone_size: few
d_call: -
j_call: TRBJ1-1
v_call: TRBV2
cdr3_nt: TGTGCCAGCAGTATAGAGAGAAGGACTGAAGCTTTCTTT
cdr3_aa: CASSIERRTEAFF

clone_size: many
d_call: -
j_call: TRBJ2-5
v_call: TRBV7-9
cdr3_nt: TGTGCCAGCATGCAAATGGGGGAACAAGAGACCCAGTACTTC
cdr3_aa: CASMQMGEQETQYF

clone_size: many
d_call: -
j_call: TRBJ2-7
v_call: TRBV12-3/TRBV12-4
cdr3_nt: TGTGCCAGCAGTTTAGCCTTAGCCTACGAGCAGTACTTC
cdr3_aa: CASSLALAYEQYF

clone_size: -
d_call: TRBD1
j_call: TRBJ2-2
v_call: TRBV11-2
cdr3_nt: TGTGCCAGCAGCCCCGGACAGGGGAACACCGGGGAGCTGTTTTTT
cdr3_aa: CASSPGQGNTGELFF

clone_size: many
d_call: -
j_call: TRBJ2-7
v_call: TRBV11-3
cdr3_nt: TGTGCCAGCAGCCTCCGTAGAGGCTACGAGCAGTACTTC
cdr3_aa: CASSLRRGYEQYF

clone_size: many
d_call: -
j_call: TRBJ2-2
v_call: TRBV29-1
cdr3_nt: TGCAGCGTTGAAGGACATAACACCGGGGAGCTGTTTTTT
cdr3_aa: CSVEGHNTGELFF

clone_size: -
d_call: TRBD1
j_call: TRBJ2-7
v_call: TRBV13
cdr3_nt: TGTGCCAGCAGCTTAATCCGGGGACAGCATTCCTACGAGCAGTACTTC
cdr3_aa: CASSLIRGQHSYEQYF

clone_size: few
d_call: -
j_call: TRBJ2-5
v_call: TRBV30
cdr3_nt: TGTGCCTGGAGGGGGCAAGAGACCCAGTACTTC
cdr3_aa: CAWRGQETQYF

clone_size: -
d_call: -
j_call: TRBJ2-7
v_call: TRBV20-1
cdr3_nt: TGCAGTGCTAGTAGTGGGCTCGAGCAGTACTTC
cdr3_aa: CSASSGLEQYF

clone_size: many
d_call: TRBD1
j_call: TRBJ2-1
v_call: TRBV2
cdr3_nt: TGTGCCAGCAATAACAGGGGGCGCTTCCACAATGAGCAGTTCTTC
cdr3_aa: CASNNRGRFHNEQFF

clone_size: -
d_call: TRBD2
j_call: TRBJ2-7
v_call: TRBV6-5
cdr3_nt: TGTGCCAGCTTTTCCCTCAGCGGGAGCCCCCACGAGCAGTACTTC
cdr3_aa: CASFSLSGSPHEQYF

clone_size: many
d_call: TRBD2
j_call: TRBJ2-3
v_call: TRBV12-3/TRBV12-4
cdr3_nt: TGTGCCAGCAGTTTAGTAGGTGGTTCTGGACTAGCGCAGTATTTT
cdr3_aa: CASSLVGGSGLAQYF